A selection of T cell receptor beta chains follows, all from one sample in a study of blood T cell repertoires in COVID-19. Generated by immunoSEQ multiplex PCR, the TCRdb table keeps only in-frame clones and is missing some. The sample shows tens of thousands of clones, around 80% of them seen only once. The sample comprised peripheral blood. The receptors here all came from a man in his 70s with acute or convalescent COVID-19. Each CDR3 is given with its conserved first and last residue. A D gene is named only where the DNA matches it firmly. The size of a clone is reported for some rows only, either as once, few or many, or as a class for expanded clones.

TRBJ1-3 NA NA TRBV27 TGTGCCAGCAGCGAAATCGGGGCTGGAAACACCATATATTTT CASSEIGAGNTIYF
TRBJ2-7 NA NA TRBV7-9 TGTGCCAGCAGCTTAGTGGCCTCCACGGGCGAGCAGTACTTC CASSLVASTGEQYF
TRBJ2-3 TRBD2 NA TRBV11-3 TGTGCCAGCAGCTATAGACTAGCGGGAGGCACAGATACGCAGTATTTT CASSYRLAGGTDTQYF
TRBJ2-7 NA NA TRBV27 TGTGCCAGCAGTTTATTATCAGGGACTGGGGAGCAGTACTTC CASSLLSGTGEQYF
TRBJ2-7 TRBD1 NA TRBV7-9 TGTGCCAGCAGCTCCCGGGACAGCTACGAGCAGTACTTC CASSSRDSYEQYF
TRBJ2-1 TRBD2 NA TRBV4-1 TGCGCCAGCAGCCAAGGTCCAGCGGGAGGGAGGAATGAGCAGTTCTTC CASSQGPAGGRNEQFF
TRBJ1-2 TRBD1 NA TRBV27 TGTGCCAGCAGTTTATTCGGACAGGGTACAGGCTACACCTTC CASSLFGQGTGYTF
TRBJ1-1 NA once TRBV7-3 TGTGCCAGCAGCTTAGGGCAGAACACTGAAGCTTTCTTT CASSLGQNTEAFF
TRBJ2-3 TRBD1 NA TRBV9 TGTGCCAGCAGCCCGAAGACAGGGAGCACAGATACGCAGTATTTT CASSPKTGSTDTQYF
TRBJ1-4 TRBD1 NA TRBV30 TGTGCCTGGAGTACTTCCCGACAGGGGTCACATGAAAAACTGTTTTTT CAWSTSRQGSHEKLFF
TRBJ1-1 TRBD1 NA TRBV10-3 TGTGCCATCAGTCCTTCTAACAGGGGGCTAGAGACTGAAGCTTTCTTT CAISPSNRGLETEAFF
TRBJ1-6 TRBD1 NA TRBV5-1 TGCGCCAGCAGCGAGCGGACAGGGGATAATTCACCCCTCCACTTT CASSERTGDNSPLHF
TRBJ1-4 NA NA TRBV19 TGTGCCAGTAGACAGGGCCGTCCTGAAAAACTGTTTTTT CASRQGRPEKLFF
TRBJ2-7 TRBD2 NA TRBV27 TGTGCCAGCAGTTTTAGCGGGGGAACCTACGAGCAGTACTTC CASSFSGGTYEQYF
TRBJ1-1 TRBD1 NA TRBV5-1 TGCGCCAGCAGCGAGGACAGGGTTTACACTGAAGCTTTCTTT CASSEDRVYTEAFF
TRBJ1-5 TRBD1 NA TRBV28 TGTGCCAGCAGCCGAAACCGGGACAGGGCTTATAGCAATCAGCCCCAGCATTTT CASSRNRDRAYSNQPQHF
TRBJ1-5 NA NA TRBV19 TGTGCCACCGTAGGGGGGGGCGAAAGCAATCAGCCCCAGCATTTT CATVGGGESNQPQHF
TRBJ2-7 TRBD2 NA TRBV10-2 TGCGCCAGCGGACTAGCGAGCCGTGAGCAGTACTTC CASGLASREQYF
TRBJ2-5 NA NA TRBV7-2 TGTGCCAGCAGAGGCGGGGCCAGGGAGACCCAGTACTTC CASRGGARETQYF
TRBJ1-4 TRBD1 NA TRBV28 TGTGCCAGCAGTTTACCGGGACAGGGTGGAGAAAAACTGTTTTTT CASSLPGQGGEKLFF
TRBJ1-6 NA NA TRBV30 TGTGCCTGGGCCCAGCGGGGTTCCTATAATTCACCCCTCCACTTT CAWAQRGSYNSPLHF
TRBJ1-6 NA NA TRBV7-6 TGTGCCAGCGGGCTGAGCTCCTATAATTCACCCCTCCACTTT CASGLSSYNSPLHF